The text below deals with one TCR beta chain. Original data processing: Amplification with reference gene primers provided the estimates of nucleated cell counts. Assay: immunoSEQ multiplex PCR; the TCRdb copy retains only in-frame clones and omits some. D and trimming were read from the DNA, whereas the V and J calls and clone size are those reported in that table. The data show just over 95,000 clones, with approximately 87% seen just once and roughly 14% held by the top ten. The sample is drawn from a study of blood T cell repertoires in COVID-19. About the research overall: The origin of the acute and convalescent COVID-19 samples was the United States, Italy and Spain.

Trimming cost V 5 bases and J 4 bases; bases outside gene matches: 13. The germline CDR1 and CDR2 sequences are LNHDA and SQIVND (reference sequence). This CDR3 has 16 residues. This clonotype was obtained from a human donor in a cohort sampled during active COVID-19. Specimen: peripheral blood. The chain couples TRBV19 to TRBJ1-1, with TRBD1 identical over 7 bases. The CDR3 bases are TGTGCCAGTAGTTTACCATACAGGGGATCGGGCACTGAAGCTTTCTTT. It encodes CASSLPYRGSGTEAFF.